This entry describes one T cell receptor (beta chain). Its antigen is not identified. The sample is drawn from a study of blood T cells in healthy people across ages. CDR3 length: 12 amino acids. Germline assignment: CDR1 DFQATT and CDR2 SNEGSKA (reference sequence). The second PCR ran about 6 to 12 cycles with a sample-barcoded 5' primer and J-beta primers. One entry per CDR3 protein results from TCRdb running MiXCR on the 5' RACE reads. The table lists some 1.4 million distinct CDR3 sequences, approximately 38% of them singletons, with 7.9% in the top ten. Study conclusions and caveats: Any conclusive comparison of naive versus antigen-experienced cells was prevented by using unsorted PBMCs.

The clonotype originates from a young woman in good health. This chain uses TRBV20-1 with TRBJ2-7; D may be TRBD2 (5 bases). The end of the DNA is better explained by TRBJ2-5, so the J call may be wrong. Source material: blood. CDR3 in DNA: TGCAGTTTGATGGGGAGATCGGGGACCCAGTACTTC. Translation gives CSLMGRSGTQYF.